This T cell receptor (beta chain) came from a study of OX40 agonist ivuxolimab in advanced cancers. Study-wide context: The diagnoses of dose-escalation patients were hepatocellular carcinoma, melanoma, renal cell or head and neck cancer. Study results and limitations: The study found that CD8+ T cells averaged more expanded clones than CD4+.

This clone was counted once. Its target is not known. The data were produced by immunoSEQ multiplex PCR, yet TCRdb's version contains in-frame clones alone and is incomplete. Among over 35,000 clones listed, around 92% were seen once. The clonotype comes from an adult with an advanced solid tumor such as melanoma, head and neck, liver or kidney cancer. Here the sequenced sample was CD4+ or CD8+ T cells sorted from blood, taken in a trial of the OX40 agonist ivuxolimab.

CDR3 loop: CASEVGQRYNEQFF. CDR3 bases: TGTGCCAGCGAAGTAGGACAGAGATACAATGAGCAGTTCTTC. The chain links TRBV5-8 to TRBJ2-1, with D tentatively TRBD1 (6 bases). Trimming stripped 7 bases from V and 4 bases from J, with 15 bases between. CDR3 length equals 14 residues. Germline lookup yields CDR1 SGHTS and CDR2 YDEGEE. The full variable domain, its missing parts supplied by reference TRBV5-8 and TRBJ2-1, is EAGVTQSPTHLIKTRGQQATLRCSPISGHTSVYWYQQALGLGLQFLLWYDEGEERNRGNFPPRFSGRQFPNYSSELNVNALELEDSALYLCASEVGQRYNEQFFGPGTRLTVL.